The clone carrying this T cell receptor beta chain came up once. Its specificity is not known. The source of the sample is a study of cytomegalovirus exposure and HLA in healthy donors. CDR3 length: 13 amino acids. PCR involved 60 Vbeta and 13 Jbeta primers. TCRdb's table, derived via immunoSEQ multiplex PCR, lists solely in-frame clones and lacks some. The table lists approximately 160,000 clones, roughly 81% of them singletons. Study observations and caveats: The sole available immune exposure information was CMV serostatus. HLA allele associations emerged for 16,951 TCR beta sequences in a later analysis, at 0.05 false discovery rate. Earlier results showed most TCR beta V segments being productive about 87% or about 30% of the time. The study labeled 164 TCR beta chains cytomegalovirus-associated.

This receptor was taken from a girl between 5 and 17 years old in good health and CMV-seropositive. Sequenced material: PBMCs. The V and J genes are TRBV21-1 and TRBJ2-4; TRBD1 is taken as the D call from the table, unchecked against the DNA. TRBV21-1 is a recognized pseudogene. The CDR3 DNA sequence: TGTGCCAGCAGCAGTATCTACAGAAACATTCAGTACTTC. This translates into CASSSIYRNIQYF.